The rows below give T cell receptor beta chains drawn from one sample of a study of CD8+ T cells in alopecia areata. TCRdb keeps only in-frame clones here, not all; method: immunoSEQ multiplex PCR. The data show 150,000 to 200,000 clones, around three fifths seen once. The material sequenced was CD4+ T cells sorted from blood, taken at week 0. The receptors stem from a human donor with alopecia areata. Both conserved end residues are part of each CDR3. The D gene is left open where the match is weak. For some rows the clone size is stated as once, few or many, or as a class when expanded; others skip it.

d_call,v_call,j_call,clone_size,cdr3_nt,cdr3_aa
.,TRBV2,TRBJ2-5,.,TGTGCCAGCAGCTCAGGCCAGCAAGAGACCCAGTACTTC,CASSSGQQETQYF
.,TRBV29-1,TRBJ2-5,.,TGCAGCGCCGGTAGAGGTTACCAAGGGGTGGGGGAGACCCAGTACTTC,CSAGRGYQGVGETQYF
.,TRBV25-1,TRBJ2-3,few,TGTGCCAGCAGTGAATCAGTCAGGGAATGGGGCACAGATACGCAGTATTTT,CASSESVREWGTDTQYF
.,TRBV15,TRBJ2-2,.,TGTGCCACCAGCAGAGATAACCCCGGGGAGCTGTTTTTT,CATSRDNPGELFF
.,TRBV29-1,TRBJ2-2,.,TGCAGCGTTACCTTGGACCGGGACACCGGGGAGCTGTTTTTT,CSVTLDRDTGELFF
.,TRBV5-6,TRBJ1-5,.,TGTGCCAGCAGCTTGGGACAGAACAATCAGCCCCAGCATTTT,CASSLGQNNQPQHF
.,TRBV11-3,TRBJ1-4,.,TGTGCCAGCACCGCTCGGGGGTATGAAAAACTGTTTTTT,CASTARGYEKLFF
.,TRBV2,TRBJ2-5,few,TGTGCCAGCAGCCTGGGGGAGACCCAGTACTTC,CASSLGETQYF
.,TRBV6-1,TRBJ1-6,once,TGTGCCAGCAGTGAAGCACGGGGTTCACCCCTCCACTTT,CASSEARGSPLHF
.,TRBV29-1,TRBJ2-2,.,TGCAGCGTCTTAAACGACCAGTCGAACACCGGGGAGCTGTTTTTT,CSVLNDQSNTGELFF
.,TRBV2,TRBJ2-3,.,TGTGCCAGCAGTAGTAGGACGAAGACAGATACGCAGTATTTT,CASSSRTKTDTQYF
TRBD2,TRBV10-2,TRBJ2-2,.,TGCGCCAGCACCACTAGCGGGAGGAACACCGGGGAGCTGTTTTTT,CASTTSGRNTGELFF
.,TRBV18,TRBJ1-4,.,TGTGCCAGCTCACCATCTCCAGGGGAAAAACTGTTTTTT,CASSPSPGEKLFF
.,TRBV4-1,TRBJ1-6,.,TGCGCCAGCAGCCAACGACAAGGAGGGTCCCCGAATAATTCACCCCTCCACTTT,CASSQRQGGSPNNSPLHF
TRBD1,TRBV14,TRBJ2-5,.,TGTGCCAGCAGCCCGGGGACAGGGAGGACCCAGTACTTC,CASSPGTGRTQYF
.,TRBV11-2,TRBJ2-2,.,TGTGCCAGCAGCTTAACGGGGGGCCGAATCGGGGAGCTGTTTTTT,CASSLTGGRIGELFF
.,TRBV18,TRBJ2-5,.,TGTGCCAGCTCACCGGGACGTCAAGAGACCCAGTACTTC,CASSPGRQETQYF
.,TRBV6-1,TRBJ1-2,.,TGTGCCAGCAGTGAAGGGCCGTACTATGGCTACACCTTC,CASSEGPYYGYTF
.,TRBV5-1,TRBJ2-5,.,TGCGCCAGCAGAGGGCAAGAGACCCAGTACTTC,CASRGQETQYF
TRBD1,TRBV30,TRBJ2-1,.,TGTGCCTGGGGTTCCGGGACAGGGATTGTTAATGAGCAGTTCTTC,CAWGSGTGIVNEQFF
TRBD1,TRBV4-1,TRBJ1-1,.,TGCGCCAGCAGCCAAGTGAAGGGAACGGGGACAGGCCAAGCTTTCTTT,CASSQVKGTGTGQAFF
.,TRBV12-5,TRBJ2-2,few,TGTGCTAGTGGTTTGAGCGGCCGTACCGGGGAGCTGTTTTTT,CASGLSGRTGELFF
TRBD1,TRBV18,TRBJ1-1,few,TGTGCCAGCTCTACAGACAGGGCTAACACTGAAGCTTTCTTT,CASSTDRANTEAFF